This T cell receptor (beta chain) was recovered during a study of identical twins listed by TCRdb under 2016. For the study in its entirety: TCR alpha and beta repertoires from monozygotic twins, unrelated adults of various ages and cord blood were deep-sequenced to test whether fetal clonotypes persist. To rule out contamination, the twin experiments were replicated at different times with different library preparation protocols. Broad study findings and their caveats: Out-of-frame TCR alpha sequences shared between twins showed an excess of low generation-probability sequences compared with coincidental sharing between unrelated individuals. In monozygotic twins, out-of-frame TCR alpha sharing was systematically underestimated by recombination models, although the models agreed with sharing between unrelated individuals. Excess twin sharing in beta out-of-frame sequences was weaker because fewer shared sequences lowered the signal-to-noise ratio. Fewer insertions were carried by abundant cord blood beta clonotypes, a similar but weaker trend appeared in young adult naive repertoires, and no such trend appeared in memory repertoires. Because the same donors could not be followed over many years, the conclusions relied on cross-sectional statistical analysis. Zero-insertion analyses could be partly confounded by invariant T cells such as MAIT and iNKT, though diverse VJ usage argued against such confounding for most clonotypes.

The library relied on 5' RACE. The data were produced on an Illumina HiSeq 2000. Template switching introduced a universal primer binding site; the final cDNA contained a unique molecular identifier, enabling accurate counting of TCR cDNA molecules. Specific primers in the conserved constant-segment region were used to synthesize first-strand cDNA for TCR alpha and beta chains. To control for contamination, every cDNA library carried two barcodes: a SMART-Mk sample barcode plus Illumina barcodes. Two successive PCR steps introduced TruSeq adapter sequences along with Illumina sample barcodes. The TCR alpha and beta cDNA libraries were sequenced on the Illumina HiSeq platform using custom primers. The paper's processing steps were these. MiGEC was used to process raw reads and extract unique molecular identifiers, and MiXCR was used to find CDR3 positions. Recombination models were inferred per individual with the repgenHMM and IGoR tools using an EM algorithm. Shared clonotype analysis was performed with the tcR package in R, normalizing sharing by the product of cloneset sizes. Out-of-frame nonproductive sequences were analyzed to study raw recombination free of thymic and clonal selection effects. The public reads were reanalyzed by TCRdb: fastp trimming at Q25, MiXCR alignment, in-frame beta chains only. Each CDR3 protein appears once, grouped with its most common genes and DNA. These V and J calls are TCRdb output, not the study's own analysis. The sample table records more than 250,000 distinct CDR3 sequences; about 8% of these occur just once. The ten largest clones represent 2.1% of the sample.

Every donor in the study was a healthy Caucasian. The twin cohort comprised three pairs of female monozygotic twins, all aged about 18 to 29 years. Miltenyi CD45RO+ enrichment and human naive T-cell isolation kits were used to isolate memory (CD45RO+) and naive T cells from PBMC. Reading the germline V gene (reference sequence) gives CDR1 DFQATT and CDR2 SNEGSKA. The CDR3 numbers 15 residues from cysteine through phenylalanine. The only DNA kept is the CDR3, 45 bases in frame from the first base. Between the V and J ends, shortened by 0 bases and 2 bases respectively, the junction contains 13 bases. This clonotype was recorded a few times. Its antigen is unknown. Base qualities are not provided; no much larger clone lies one nucleotide away. These data were likewise used in another study, on yellow fever vaccine responses in identical twins. Taken from the second paper: The T cell response to vaccination in identical twins was reported by the authors to appear partly convergent and partly personalized. In identical twins, the study followed T cell clones that responded to the vaccine with precision.

This TCR derives from a woman between 18 and 29 years old in good health. The chain is assembled from TRBV20-1 and TRBJ2-5; the best D guess is TRBD1, with 5 bases matching. The specimen was memory (CD45RO+) T cells sorted from blood. Read against the paper, the sample's cell subset or site label means: CD45RO+ enriched T cells. The CDR3 amino acid sequence is: CSARDWRQTQETQYF. In nucleotide form, the sequence is TGCAGTGCTAGAGATTGGAGACAGACACAAGAGACCCAGTACTTC.